This entry is about one T cell receptor (beta chain). The source of the sample is a study of control samples from healthy donors and cancer patients. Trimming pared 0 bases from V and 2 bases from J, leaving 9 bases between. There are 16 residues in the CDR3. Germline CDR1 reads SGHRS; CDR2 reads YFSETQ. Data came from immunoSEQ multiplex PCR; TCRdb stores just in-frame clones and leaves some out. The data contain about 190,000 clones, about 91% of them singletons. This receptor was identified in a man aged 25 to 40 in good health. The material sequenced was blood. The chain combines TRBV5-1 with TRBJ1-6; D is ambiguous. The CDR3 loop is CASSLEFDAYNSPLHF. The CDR3 DNA sequence: TGCGCCAGCAGCTTGGAATTCGACGCCTATAATTCACCCCTCCACTTT.